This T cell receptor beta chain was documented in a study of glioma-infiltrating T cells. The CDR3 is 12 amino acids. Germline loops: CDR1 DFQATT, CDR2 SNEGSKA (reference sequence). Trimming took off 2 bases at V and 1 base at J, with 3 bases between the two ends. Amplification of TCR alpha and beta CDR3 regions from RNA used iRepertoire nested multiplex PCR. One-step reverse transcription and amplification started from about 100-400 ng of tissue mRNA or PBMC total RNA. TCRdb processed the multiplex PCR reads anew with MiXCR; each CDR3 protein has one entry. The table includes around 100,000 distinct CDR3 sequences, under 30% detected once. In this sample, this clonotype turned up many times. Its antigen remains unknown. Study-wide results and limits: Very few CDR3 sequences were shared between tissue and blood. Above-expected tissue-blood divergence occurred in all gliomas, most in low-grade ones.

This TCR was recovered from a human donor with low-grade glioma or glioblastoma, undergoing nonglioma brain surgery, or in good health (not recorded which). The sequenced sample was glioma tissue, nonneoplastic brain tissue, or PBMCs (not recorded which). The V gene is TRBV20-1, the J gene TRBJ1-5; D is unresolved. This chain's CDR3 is CSARQSNQPQHF. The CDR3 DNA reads TGCAGTGCTAGACAGAGCAATCAGCCCCAGCATTTT.